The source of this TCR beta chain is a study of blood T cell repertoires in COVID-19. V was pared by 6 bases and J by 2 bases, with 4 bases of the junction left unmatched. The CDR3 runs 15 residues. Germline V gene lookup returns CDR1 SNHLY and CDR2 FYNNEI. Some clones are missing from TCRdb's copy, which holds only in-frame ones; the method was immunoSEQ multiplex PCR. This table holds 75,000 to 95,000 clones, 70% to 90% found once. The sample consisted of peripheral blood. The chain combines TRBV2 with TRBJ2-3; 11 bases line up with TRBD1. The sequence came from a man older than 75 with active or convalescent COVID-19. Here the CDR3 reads CASRRDRGYTDTQYF. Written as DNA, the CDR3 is TGTGCCAGCAGGCGGGACAGGGGGTACACAGATACGCAGTATTTT.